Listed below are T cell receptor beta chains from one sample, sequenced in a study of blood T cell repertoires in COVID-19. The table came from immunoSEQ multiplex PCR; TCRdb's copy has only in-frame clones and leaves some out. Among some 170,000 clones, more than 75% were seen once, and the ten largest hold roughly 1%. Sequencing used peripheral blood. These receptors came from a man between 40 and 49 years old with acute or convalescent COVID-19. The CDR3 runs from the conserved cysteine through the conserved F or W. Fields, in order: J gene, V gene, CDR3 protein.

>TRBJ2-1|TRBV6-5
CASSYSVASGGLEFF
>TRBJ2-7|TRBV24-1
CATSDSGRAGEQYF
>TRBJ1-5|TRBV5-1
CASSPTGNYNQPQHF
>TRBJ1-2|TRBV30
CAWNRGTSGGYTF
>TRBJ1-4|TRBV9
CASSADSFNEKLFF
>TRBJ1-4|TRBV6-2/TRBV6-3
CASSYGDRNEKLFF
>TRBJ1-5|TRBV19
CASSYSTASNQPQHF
>TRBJ1-1|TRBV5-4
CASSPRTGEAFF
>TRBJ1-4|TRBV18
CASSEAPGGSNEKLFF
>TRBJ1-2|TRBV7-9
CASSAVAALYGYTF
>TRBJ1-6|TRBV15
CATSRDISPLHF
>TRBJ2-1|TRBV21-1
CASSKPCRASSYNEQFF
>TRBJ2-7|TRBV7-2
CASSSLLQSYEQYF
>TRBJ2-3|TRBV9
CASSVDVDERTQYF
>TRBJ2-7|TRBV6-5
CASSYSSGGEQYF
>TRBJ1-6|TRBV27
CASRPDRIYNSPLHF
>TRBJ2-1|TRBV7-2
CASSPRAGLGDNEQFF
>TRBJ2-7|TRBV10-2
CASRDRSSYEQYF
>TRBJ2-5|TRBV4-1
CASSQDTSGKETQYF
>TRBJ1-4|TRBV5-8
CASSKRLAEKLFF
>TRBJ1-1|TRBV11-2
CASSLWGAGGTEAFF
>TRBJ1-4|TRBV18
CASSPPRQSNEKLFF
>TRBJ2-3|TRBV5-1
CASKREGGTDTQYF
>TRBJ1-1|TRBV6-2/TRBV6-3
CASSTDYGGGTEAFF
>TRBJ2-5|TRBV30
CACNRRFRESKTQYF
>TRBJ1-4|TRBV5-1
CASSFYNSEVEKLFF
>TRBJ1-2|TRBV19
CASSQGNGYTF
>TRBJ2-2|TRBV6-5
CASKGQGAFTGELFF
>TRBJ1-2|TRBV11-2
CASSPGTVTGYTF
>TRBJ1-5|TRBV7-6
CASSLGQRDQPQHF
>TRBJ2-7|TRBV6-5
CASNPRAGSSYEQYF
>TRBJ2-1|TRBV5-1
CASSFTPLTSGEYEQFF
>TRBJ2-5|TRBV6-2/TRBV6-3
CASSYRSASGGERETQYF
>TRBJ2-7|TRBV9
CASSVTHRAYEQYF
>TRBJ2-5|TRBV29-1
CSVESGAKETQYF
>TRBJ2-3|TRBV4-3
CASSQVSVGGSTDTQYF
>TRBJ2-1|TRBV7-9
CASSFGTSGGAAEQFF
>TRBJ2-5|TRBV2
CASSRDRDATQYF
>TRBJ2-1|TRBV10-3
CAIRTSGGNEQFF
>TRBJ1-2|TRBV4-3
CASSSTGTFYGYTF
>TRBJ1-4|TRBV6-4
CASSGQGEGGEKLFF
>TRBJ1-6|TRBV5-1
CASSLDGLQNSPLHF
>TRBJ1-4|TRBV12-3/TRBV12-4
CASSPREELFF